This is a list of T cell receptor beta chains from one sample in a study of regulatory T cells in long-lasting Graves disease. TCRdb used MiXCR to reprocess the multiplex PCR reads, holding one entry per CDR3 protein. The sample contains about 460,000 distinct CDR3 sequences, around a fifth of which appear only once. The source material was peripheral blood mononuclear cells (PBMCs), sampled when the disease was refractory, from a patient treated with antithyroid drugs. Receptor source: a female donor with Graves disease. Each CDR3 is given with its conserved first and last residue. A D gene is named only where the DNA matches it firmly. Some rows have no size entry. The others give once, few or many, or a class for an expanded clone.

d_call	v_call	j_call	clone_size	cdr3_nt	cdr3_aa
TRBD1	TRBV19	TRBJ2-7	.	TGTGCCACTAAACTACAGGGGACCTACGAGCAGTACTTC	CATKLQGTYEQYF
.	TRBV30	TRBJ2-3	.	TGTGCCTGGAGTACGGGGGCGGCAGATACGCAGTATTTT	CAWSTGAADTQYF
.	TRBV18	TRBJ1-1	.	TGTGCCAGCCCAGGACCTCCCCCACAGATAATGACTGAAGCTTTCTTT	CASPGPPPQIMTEAFF
.	TRBV28	TRBJ1-2	many	TGTGCCACCGAGGGTGGTGGCTATGGCTACACCTTC	CATEGGGYGYTF
TRBD1	TRBV3-1	TRBJ1-2	few	TGTGCCAGCAGCCTACAGGGGACAGGGAAGGGCTACACCTTC	CASSLQGTGKGYTF
.	TRBV6-1	TRBJ2-7	many	TGTGCCAGCATAGGCCCCCATGATGGGAAAAGTTCCTACGAGCAGTACTTC	CASIGPHDGKSSYEQYF
.	TRBV13	TRBJ1-1	.	TGTGCCAGCAGCTCCTTACAGGGAGACACTGAAGCTTTCTTT	CASSSLQGDTEAFF
TRBD2	TRBV28	TRBJ2-5	many	TGTGCCAGCAGTCCTCGGACTAGGGAGTTCTTCGGAGAGACCCAGTACTTC	CASSPRTREFFGETQYF
.	TRBV3-1	TRBJ2-2	.	TGTGCCAGCAGCCCCTTTTCAGGAGACGGGGAGCTGTTTTTT	CASSPFSGDGELFF
.	TRBV7-3	TRBJ1-2	.	TGTGCCAGCAGCTTAACCATGGGAGGTATGGGCTACACCTTC	CASSLTMGGMGYTF
.	TRBV12-3/TRBV12-4	TRBJ2-5	.	TGTGCCAGCAGACCCGGGACCCTAGAGACCCAGTACTTC	CASRPGTLETQYF
.	TRBV11-2	TRBJ1-6	.	TGTGCCAGCAGCTTAGGCGGGGCCAATTCACCCCTCCACTTT	CASSLGGANSPLHF
TRBD1	TRBV27	TRBJ1-2	many	TGTGCCAGCAGTTCCCTGACAGGGGCGAACTATGGCTACACCTTC	CASSSLTGANYGYTF